This T cell receptor beta chain is drawn from a study of blood T cell repertoires in COVID-19. Overall study context: Acute and convalescent COVID-19 specimens originated in the United States, Italy and Spain. From T cells, B-cell-depleted T cells, or PBMCs came the material, which was cDNA or gDNA.

The germline gives CDR1 LGHDT, CDR2 YNNKEL (reference sequence). V gave up 1 base and J gave up 0 bases, with 9 bases separating them. This CDR3 comprises 15 residues. In the original analysis: Nucleated cell counts were estimated from reference gene primer amplification. The table came from immunoSEQ multiplex PCR; TCRdb's copy has only in-frame clones and leaves some out. Clone size and V and J calls were adopted from that table, with D and trimming inferred from the DNA. The sample has fewer than 250,000 clones; around 90% are singletons. V and J are TRBV3-1 (or the pseudogene TRBV3-2) and TRBJ1-2; a possible D gene is TRBD1 (5 bases). Sequencing used peripheral blood. The clonotype originates from a man between 65 and 80 years old with acute or convalescent COVID-19. CDR3 bases: TGTGCCAGCAGCCAAGGGGGGGAAGCTAACTATGGCTACACCTTC. Amino acids: CASSQGGEANYGYTF.